These 5 T cell receptor beta chains came from one sample sequenced in a study of cytotoxic CD8 clonotypes in ibrutinib-treated CLL. Sequencing used immunoSEQ multiplex PCR; TCRdb keeps in-frame clones, though not all of them. The sample contains roughly 100,000 clones, more than 75% of which appear only once. The sample was PBMCs, taken after 12 months of ibrutinib treatment. These receptor sequences come from a human donor with chronic lymphocytic leukemia.

The V and J genes are TRBV5-4 and TRBJ2-5; a possible D gene is TRBD1 (6 bases). Deletions cut 4 bases from V and 1 base from J, with 11 bases between. This CDR3 has 14 residues. The germline CDR1 and CDR2 sequences are SGHNT and YYREEE (reference sequence). The CDR3 DNA reads as TGTGCCAGCAGCCCCGGGACAAGCCAAGAGACCCAGTACTTC. Its translation is CASSPGTSQETQYF.

The chain recombines TRBV7-3 with TRBJ2-2, with D possibly being TRBD2 (6 bases). This CDR3 has 16 residues. The V end was cut by 0 bases, the J end by 4 bases, with 12 bases between. In germline, CDR1 is SGHTA, CDR2 FQGTGA. The chain's CDR3 is CASSLTPGLTTGELFF. DNA of the CDR3: TGTGCCAGCAGCTTAACGCCGGGACTTACCACCGGGGAGCTGTTTTTT.

The CDR3 sequence: CASSWGGSSGNSPLHF. In nucleotides, the CDR3 is TGTGCCAGCAGTTGGGGGGGGAGTTCGGGAAATTCACCCCTCCACTTT. The chain recombines TRBV6-5 with TRBJ1-6; D possibly corresponds to TRBD1 (5 bases). Germline CDR1 is MNHEY and CDR2 is SVGAGI. This CDR3 region has 16 residues. Trimming shortened V by 4 bases and J by 7 bases, and 17 bases separated the two germline ends.

The chain carries TRBV2 and TRBJ1-6; D might be TRBD1 (5 bases). V was trimmed by 1 base and J by 7 bases, leaving 8 bases between them. CDR1 and CDR2 from the germline V gene are SNHLY and FYNNEI. The length of the CDR3 is 14 residues. CDR3 nucleotides: TGTGCCAGCAGTGAAGGGGGGATGAATTCACCCCTCCACTTT. Its translation: CASSEGGMNSPLHF.

The J gene is TRBJ2-3, the V gene TRBV11-2, with D perhaps assigned TRBD1 or TRBD2 (5 bases each). The germline V gene has CDR1 SGHAT and CDR2 FQNNGV. This CDR3 has 16 amino acids. Deletions cut 1 base from V and 2 bases from J, with 13 bases between. For the CDR3, the DNA is TGTGCCAGCAGCTTAGGCTTCGGAGGACACACAGATACGCAGTATTTT. Amino acids: CASSLGFGGHTDTQYF.